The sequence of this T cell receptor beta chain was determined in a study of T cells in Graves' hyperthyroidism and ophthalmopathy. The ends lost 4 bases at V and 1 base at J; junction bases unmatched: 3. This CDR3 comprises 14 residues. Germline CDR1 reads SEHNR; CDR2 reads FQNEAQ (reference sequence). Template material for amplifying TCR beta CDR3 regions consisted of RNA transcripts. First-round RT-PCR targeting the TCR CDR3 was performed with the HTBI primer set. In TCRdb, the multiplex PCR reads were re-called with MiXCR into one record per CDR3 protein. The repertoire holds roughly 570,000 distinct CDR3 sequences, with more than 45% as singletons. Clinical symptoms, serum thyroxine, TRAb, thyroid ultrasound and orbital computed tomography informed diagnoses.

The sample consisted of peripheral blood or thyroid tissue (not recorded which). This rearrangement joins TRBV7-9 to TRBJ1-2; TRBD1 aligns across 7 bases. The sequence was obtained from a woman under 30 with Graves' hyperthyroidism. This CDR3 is CASSSDRSNYGYTF. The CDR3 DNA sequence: TGTGCCAGCAGCTCGGACAGGAGTAACTATGGCTACACCTTC. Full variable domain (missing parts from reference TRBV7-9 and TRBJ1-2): DTGVSQNPRHKITKRGQNVTFRCDPISEHNRLYWYRQTLGQGPEFLTYFQNEAQLEKSRLLSDRFSAERPKGSFSTLEIQRTEQGDSAMYLCASSSDRSNYGYTFGSGTRLTVV.